The 30 T cell receptor beta chains given below trace back to one sample, sequenced in a study of tumor-infiltrating lymphocytes in primary liver carcinoma. Starting material for RNA and DNA co-extraction consisted of roughly 19-30 mg of unsorted bulk tissue. From about 530 ng total RNA, TCR beta cDNA was generated with a primer in the constant region. Three nested multiplex PCR rounds, a slightly modified ARM-PCR method, built the TCR beta libraries. TRBV1-TRBV30 forward primers and a C-beta reverse primer were used in the first two PCR rounds, which each ran for nine to ten cycles. One entry per CDR3 protein, called by TCRdb with MiXCR from the multiplex PCR reads. The sample carries more than 85,000 distinct CDR3 sequences, about four fifths recorded once. The sample consisted of liver tumor tissue from sampling region 3. As for subset: tumor region T3, left-lateral pole. These receptors all stem from a man aged 35-49 years with primary liver carcinoma and hepatitis B virus infection.

This chain uses TRBV6-2 or TRBV6-3 with TRBJ1-5, with D maybe TRBD1 (6 bases). The CDR3 is 15 residues long. Germline V CDR1 and CDR2: MNHEY, SVGEGT. V shed 7 bases and J shed 4 bases, with 17 bases lying between them. The CDR3 DNA reads TGTGCCAGCAACTACAGGGAGAACAGAAATCAGCCCCAGCATTTT. Protein sequence: CASNYRENRNQPQHF.

This clonotype was seen a few times. The germline gene is not matched at one end of the junction; a read error may be the cause. The V and J genes are TRBV10-3 and TRBJ2-7; D is perhaps TRBD2 (5 bases). Germline V gives CDR1 ENHRY, CDR2 SYGVKD. This CDR3 is built from 14 residues. CDR3 bases: TGTGCCACCCGGACCTCCGGGGAAGTGTACGAGCAATACTTC. Translation: CATRTSGEVYEQYF.

The J gene is TRBJ1-1, the V gene TRBV12-3 or TRBV12-4, with no clear D. Trimming stripped 2 bases from V and 13 bases from J, with 14 bases between. This CDR3 has 12 amino acids. CDR3 loop: CASSLKSTQDFF. CDR3 coding DNA: TGTGCCAGCAGTTTAAAGTCAACCCAAGATTTCTTT.

The chain carries TRBV1 and TRBJ2-5; the table assigns TRBD1, which was not confirmed against the DNA. TRBV1 is a pseudogene segment. The CDR3 loop spans 13 amino acids. CDR3 coding DNA: TGCACCAGCAGTCGCGACAGAGAAGAGACCCAGTACTTC. This encodes CTSSRDREETQYF.

This chain links TRBV2 with TRBJ2-1; 15 nucleotides line up with TRBD2. In germline, CDR1 is SNHLY, CDR2 FYNNEI. V lost 4 bases and J lost 8; bases outside the gene matches: 6. CDR3 length equals 16 residues. The CDR3 nucleotides are TGTGCCAGCAGTGTCGGACTAGCGGGGGGGGGTCATGAGCAGTTCTTC. This codes for CASSVGLAGGGHEQFF.

Note on this clonotype: In this CDR3 the conserved last residue, phenylalanine or tryptophan, is missing, so a read error is likely. CDR3 in amino acids: CASSQVFSGLEETQYI. CDR3 DNA sequence: TGCGCTAGCAGCCAGGTATTTAGCGGGTTGGAAGAGACCCAGTACATC. The chain links TRBV4-1 to TRBJ2-5; TRBD2 agrees at 7 bases. The germline gives CDR1 MGHRA, CDR2 YSYEKL. This CDR3 has 16 residues.

Comment on this clonotype: The junction and the germline gene differ at one end; a read error may be behind it. The chain links TRBV29-1 to TRBJ2-7, with D possibly TRBD2 on 5 matching bases. The CDR3 consists of 12 residues. CDR1 SQVTM and CDR2 ANQGSEA come from the germline V gene. This chain's CDR3 is CSAGEPMGEQHF. The DNA of the CDR3 is TGCAGCGCCGGGGAGCCTATGGGCGAGCAGCACTTC.

Concerning this clonotype itself: This CDR3 is missing its conserved last phenylalanine or tryptophan, likely due to a read error. The chain joins TRBV4-2 to TRBJ2-7; TRBD2 agrees at 10 bases. V shed 1 base and J 8 bases; nucleotides not matched to a gene: 14. Germline values: CDR1 LGHNA, CDR2 YNFKEQ. The CDR3 covers 17 residues. CDR3 in amino acids: CASSQGLASGRTYKQYI. The CDR3 DNA reads as TGTGCCAGCAGCCAAGGCCTCGCTAGCGGGAGAACTTACAAGCAGTACATC.

J is TRBJ2-2 and V is TRBV4-3; perhaps D is TRBD1 or TRBD2 (5 bases each). Germline V gene data show CDR1 as LGHNA and CDR2 as YSLEER. Deletions cut 1 base from V and 10 bases from J, with 7 bases between. The CDR3 is 12 amino acids. The CDR3 sequence is CASSQVGAELFF. The CDR3 coding sequence is TGCGCCAGCAGCCAAGTCGGGGCGGAGCTGTTTTTT.

The rearrangement links TRBV5-8 to TRBJ2-1, with 10 bases identical to TRBD2. V trimming: 3 bases; J trimming: 5 bases; junction bases outside the gene matches: 8. The length of the CDR3 is 16 residues. The V gene's germline CDR1 is SGHTS and CDR2 YDEGEE. The CDR3, as DNA: TGTGCCAGCAGCTCGGTACTAGCGGGATTACACAATGAGCAGTTCTTC. This encodes CASSSVLAGLHNEQFF.

On this clonotype itself: Germline and junction disagree at one end, which may indicate a read error. CDR3 protein: CASSSTPGRGGVNVLTF. CDR3 nucleotides: TGTGCCAGCAGTTCAACACCGGGACGGGGTGGGGTCAACGTCCTGACTTTC. The chain links TRBV5-4 to TRBJ2-6; D may correspond to TRBD1 or TRBD2 (5 bases each). The CDR3 loop spans 17 amino acids. Germline V gives CDR1 SGHNT, CDR2 YYREEE (reference sequence).

Regarding this clonotype: Compared with germline, one end of the junction differs, possibly owing to a read error. The J gene is TRBJ1-4, the V gene TRBV12-3 or TRBV12-4; 8 bases line up with TRBD1. This CDR3 spans 14 amino acids. This chain's CDR3 is CASSLRQGNERLFF. The DNA of the CDR3 is TGCGCCAGCAGTTTAAGACAGGGGAATGAAAGACTGTTTTTT.

As for this clonotype: Its ends do not fully match the called genes, so a read error is possible. This chain uses TRBV28 with TRBJ2-1, with D tentatively TRBD2 (6 bases). The CDR3 sequence is 15 residues long. Germline CDR1 and CDR2: MDHEN and SYDVKM. CDR3 sequence (DNA): TGTGCCAGCAGAAATAGCGGAAGCTACTACAATGAACAGTTCTTC. It is translated as CASRNSGSYYNEQFF. The entire variable domain, with the rest obtained from reference TRBV28 and TRBJ2-1, is as follows: DVKVTQSSRYLVKRTGEKVFLECVQDMDHENMFWYRQDPGLGLRLIYFSYDVKMKEKGDIPEGYSVSREKKERFSLILESASTNQTSMYLCASRNSGSYYNEQFFGPGTRLTVL.

This clonotype turned up a few times. A much larger clone is a single base away; this may be a read error. The chain uses TRBV24-1 and TRBJ2-3; 7 positions agree with TRBD1. The CDR3 extends over 14 amino acids. CDR1 and CDR2 (germline): KGHDR, SFDVKD. J was trimmed by 11 bases and V by 4 bases; bases with no gene match: 11. The CDR3 region has the DNA TGTGCCACCAGTGACCGGGACAGCCCCCTTAGGCAGTATTTT. This codes for CATSDRDSPLRQYF.

This clonotype has a handful of counts. The J gene is TRBJ1-5, the V gene TRBV7-2, with TRBD1 identical over 8 bases. CDR1 is SGHTA, CDR2 FQGNSA, per germline. This CDR3 region has 16 residues. V shed 7 bases, J shed 1 base, and the junction held 9 bases outside the gene matches. CDR3 protein: CASKAGGYLSNQPQHF. DNA for the CDR3: TGTGCCAGCAAGGCAGGGGGCTACCTGAGCAATCAGCCCCAGCATTTT.

This clonotype was seen just once. This rearrangement joins TRBV29-1 to TRBJ2-2; TRBD2 matches at 8 bases. Germline V CDR1 and CDR2: SQVTM, ANQGSEA. CDR3 length: 15 residues. The V gene end was trimmed by 4 bases and the J gene end by 4 bases; junction bases not matched to a gene: 8. The DNA for the CDR3 is TGCAGCGTTGGGATTAGCGGGGCGAGCACCGGGGAGCTGTTTTTT. It translates to CSVGISGASTGELFF.

This clonotype has a count of ten or more. This chain uses TRBV19 with TRBJ2-6; D gene uncertain. The CDR3 has 15 amino acids. The germline V and J ends were trimmed by 1 base and 1 base, with 5 bases remaining between them. Germline CDR1 is LNHDA and CDR2 is SQIVND (reference sequence). The CDR3 spells CASSIVMSGANVLTF. CDR3 nucleotides: TGTGCCAGTAGTATAGTGATGTCTGGGGCCAACGTCCTGACTTTC.

A word on this clonotype: The junction departs from germline at one end; a sequencing error may be responsible. The chain employs TRBV4-1 and TRBJ2-5; possible D gene TRBD1, 6 bases. This CDR3 region has 15 residues. Germline CDR1 and CDR2: MGHRA and YSYEKL. The CDR3 nucleotides read TGCGCCAGCAGCCCACTTCCGGGACAACAAGAGAGCCAGTACTTC. Translated, it gives CASSPLPGQQESQYF.

In regard to this clonotype: At one end, the junction sequence differs from germline, possibly due to a read error. This rearrangement joins TRBV11-2 to TRBJ2-1, with D possibly TRBD2 on 5 matching bases. Germline V gives CDR1 SGHAT, CDR2 FQNNGV. This CDR3 region has 15 residues. The CDR3 sequence: CASSPRTSSYNVQFF. In DNA, the CDR3 is TGTGCCAGCAGCCCCAGGACTTCCTCCTACAATGTGCAGTTCTTC.

Comments on this clonotype: Compared with germline, one end of the junction differs, possibly owing to a read error. The V call is TRBV29-1, the J call TRBJ2-7; TRBD1 is a possible D gene (5 bases). In germline, CDR1 is SQVTM, CDR2 ANQGSEA. The CDR3 has 16 residues. This chain's CDR3 is CSAMTAVTGTPYEQYF. The CDR3 nucleotides read TGCAGCGCCATGACAGCTGTGACCGGCACTCCCTACGAGCAGTATTTC.

On this clonotype itself: The junction shows a germline mismatch at one end, possibly a read error. The chain recombines TRBV5-1 with TRBJ2-3; D perhaps matches TRBD2 (5 bases). The CDR3 has 16 residues. Germline V gene sequence: CDR1 SGHRS, CDR2 YFSETQ. DNA for the CDR3: TGCGCCAGCAGCTTAAACGGCCGTGCTAGCACAGATATGCAGTATTTT. Translating it yields CASSLNGRASTDMQYF. The full variable domain, its missing parts supplied by reference TRBV5-1 and TRBJ2-3, is KAGVTQTPRYLIKTRGQQVTLSCSPISGHRSVSWYQQTPGQGLQFLFEYFSETQRNKGNFPGRFSGRQFSNSRSEMNVSTLELGDSALYLCASSLNGRASTDMQYFGPGTRLTVL.

As concerns this clonotype: This clone may be a read error of a much larger clone one base away. The chain couples TRBV28 to TRBJ1-6; D unresolved. The length of the CDR3 is 15 residues. Germline CDR1 reads MDHEN; CDR2 reads SYDVKM. The chain's CDR3 is CVSSLYGLGNSPLHF. For the CDR3, the DNA is TGTGTCAGCAGTTTATATGGGTTAGGTAATTCACCCCTCCACTTT.

For this clonotype: The junction and the germline gene differ at one end; a read error may be behind it. V usage is TRBV29-1 and J usage is TRBJ1-4, with D possibly matching TRBD1 (6 bases). CDR1 and CDR2 (germline): SQVTM, ANQGSEA. CDR3 size: 12 residues. The CDR3 loop reads CSVEQKGEKLLF. In nucleotides, the CDR3 is TGCAGCGTTGAGCAGAAGGGGGAAAAACTGCTTTTT.

In regard to this clonotype: The CDR3 carries no conserved terminal phenylalanine or tryptophan, so it likely arises from a read error. The DNA of the CDR3 is TGCAGCGTTGAGTGGACAGGACCTCCGAGGGAGACCCAGTACCTC. This codes for CSVEWTGPPRETQYL. This chain connects TRBV29-1 to TRBJ2-5; 7 bases map to TRBD1. The CDR3 spans 15 residues. Germline-derived CDR1 and CDR2 are SQVTM and ANQGSEA. After removal of 3 bases from V and 5 bases from J, the junction contained 12 bases not matched to a gene.

Turning to this clonotype: Germline is not matched at one junction end, which may reflect a read error. This sequence joins TRBV11-1 and TRBJ2-7; 7 positions match TRBD1. The CDR3 is 13 amino acids. Looked up from germline, CDR1 is SGHAT and CDR2 is FQDESV (reference sequence). In nucleotides, the CDR3 is TGTGCCACCAGGGGGAAGCAGTCCTACGTGCAGTACTTC. It translates to CATRGKQSYVQYF.

There are a few counts of this clonotype. No conserved phenylalanine or tryptophan is present at the end of the CDR3, so a read error is the likely explanation. V and J are TRBV15 and TRBJ2-5; TRBD2 is a possible D gene (5 bases). Germline V gives CDR1 LNHNV, CDR2 YYDKDF (reference sequence). Trimming pared 6 bases from V and 4 bases from J, leaving 12 bases between. The CDR3 contains 13 residues. The CDR3 spells CATSYQGGETQYL. The CDR3 bases are TGTGCCACCAGTTATCAAGGAGGAGAGACCCAGTACTTA.

This clonotype was recorded many times. The chain links TRBV5-4 to TRBJ2-3, with D maybe TRBD1 (5 bases). Germline CDR1 reads SGHNT; CDR2 reads YYREEE (reference sequence). The germline V and J ends were trimmed by 0 bases and 3 bases, with 11 bases remaining between them. The CDR3 runs 15 residues. The CDR3 DNA sequence: TGTGCCAGCAGCTTGGCAGAAAGGGGTACAGATACGCAGTATTTT. Translation gives CASSLAERGTDTQYF.

Of note for this clonotype: Because it lacks the conserved phenylalanine or tryptophan at the end, this CDR3 is likely a read error. J is TRBJ2-7 and V is TRBV29-1, with D hard to call. Deletions cut 4 bases from V and 3 bases from J, with 10 bases between. The CDR3 length is 12 residues. Germline CDR1 and CDR2: SQVTM and ANQGSEA. CDR3 in amino acids: CSVVSPIYEQYS. CDR3 bases: TGCAGCGTTGTGTCACCCATCTACGAGCAGTACTCC.

Of note for this clonotype: This likely comes from a read error, as the CDR3 has no conserved phenylalanine or tryptophan at its end. This chain connects TRBV12-3 or TRBV12-4 to TRBJ2-1; D is undetermined. CDR3 length: 16 residues. The CDR3 coding sequence is TGTCCCAGCAGTCTTGTCCCCAGGAGCTCCTACAATGAGCAGTTCTTA. Amino acid sequence: CPSSLVPRSSYNEQFL.

Comment on this clonotype: The conserved phenylalanine or tryptophan normally closing the CDR3 is absent here, so this likely arose from a read error. The chain joins TRBV6-5 to TRBJ2-3; TRBD2 is a possible D gene (6 bases). The V end lost 5 bases, the J end lost 8 bases, and 17 bases lay between the germline ends. There are 14 residues in the CDR3. Germline V lookup: CDR1 MNHEY, CDR2 SVGAGI. CDR3 DNA: TGTGCCAGCAGTAGAGGGAGGTGGGCAGGTACGCAGTATTGT. Protein sequence: CASSRGRWAGTQYC.